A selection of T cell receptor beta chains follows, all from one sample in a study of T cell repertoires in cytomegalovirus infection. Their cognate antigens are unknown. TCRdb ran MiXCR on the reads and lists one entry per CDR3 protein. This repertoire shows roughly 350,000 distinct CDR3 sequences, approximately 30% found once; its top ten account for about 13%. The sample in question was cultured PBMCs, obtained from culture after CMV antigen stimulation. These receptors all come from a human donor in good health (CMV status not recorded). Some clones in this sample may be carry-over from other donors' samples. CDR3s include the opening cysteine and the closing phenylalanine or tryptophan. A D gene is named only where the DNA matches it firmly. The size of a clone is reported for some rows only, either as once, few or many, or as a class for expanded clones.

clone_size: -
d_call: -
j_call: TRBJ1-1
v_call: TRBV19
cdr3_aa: CASSIGGDAEAFF
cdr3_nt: TGTGCCAGTAGTATCGGCGGAGACGCTGAAGCTTTCTTT

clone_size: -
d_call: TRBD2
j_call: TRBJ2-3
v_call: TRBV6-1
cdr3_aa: CASSEARTSGGTDTQYF
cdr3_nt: TGTGCCAGCAGTGAAGCGAGGACTAGCGGGGGCACAGATACGCAGTATTTT

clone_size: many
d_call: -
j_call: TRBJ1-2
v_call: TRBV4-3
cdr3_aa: CASSQGSTGPRGYTF
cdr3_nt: TGCGCCAGCAGCCAAGGTTCGACCGGCCCGAGGGGCTACACCTTC

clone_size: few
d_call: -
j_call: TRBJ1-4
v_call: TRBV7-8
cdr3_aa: CASTEGQYGEKLFF
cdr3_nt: TGTGCCAGCACTGAGGGGCAGTACGGGGAAAAACTGTTTTTT

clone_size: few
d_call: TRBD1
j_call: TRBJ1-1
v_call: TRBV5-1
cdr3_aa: CASSHGTGSNTEAFF
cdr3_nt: TGCGCCAGCAGCCATGGGACAGGGTCGAACACTGAAGCTTTCTTT

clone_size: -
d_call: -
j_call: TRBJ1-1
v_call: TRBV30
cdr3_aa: CAWSVDGGGEAFF
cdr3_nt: TGTGCCTGGAGTGTGGACGGCGGCGGGGAAGCTTTCTTT

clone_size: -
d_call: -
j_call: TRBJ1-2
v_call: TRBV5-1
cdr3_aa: CASSAGLTNYGYTF
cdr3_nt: TGCGCCAGCTCCGCGGGATTAACTAACTATGGCTACACCTTC

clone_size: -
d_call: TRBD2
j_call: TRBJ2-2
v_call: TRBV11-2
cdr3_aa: CASSLTSGGELFF
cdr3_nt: TGTGCCAGCAGCTTAACTAGCGGCGGGGAGCTGTTTTTT

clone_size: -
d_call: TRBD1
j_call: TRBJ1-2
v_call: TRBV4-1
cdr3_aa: CASSPTLTGGQGYTF
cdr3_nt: TGCGCCAGCAGCCCTACCCTTACAGGGGGCCAAGGCTACACCTTC

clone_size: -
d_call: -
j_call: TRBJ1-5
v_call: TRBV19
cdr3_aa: CASSIDGDFLRRGGNQPQHF
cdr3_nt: TGTGCCAGTAGTATAGATGGGGATTTCTTGAGGCGGGGAGGCAATCAGCCCCAGCATTTT

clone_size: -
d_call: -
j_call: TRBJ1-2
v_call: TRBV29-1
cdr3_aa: CSVVENYGYTF
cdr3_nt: TGCAGCGTTGTCGAAAACTATGGCTACACCTTC

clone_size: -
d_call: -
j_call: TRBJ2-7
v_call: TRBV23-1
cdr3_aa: CASSQGQIDGEQYF
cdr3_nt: TGCGCCAGCAGTCAAGGACAAATCGACGGCGAGCAGTACTTC

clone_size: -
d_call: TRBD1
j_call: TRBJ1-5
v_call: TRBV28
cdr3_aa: CASSSPTDSTGTVSNQPQHF
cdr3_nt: TGTGCCAGCAGTTCACCCACGGATAGTACCGGGACAGTGAGCAATCAGCCCCAGCATTTT

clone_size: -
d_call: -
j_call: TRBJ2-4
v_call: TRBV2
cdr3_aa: CASSNSYDLAKNIQYF
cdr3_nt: TGTGCCAGCAGTAACAGCTACGACTTAGCCAAAAACATTCAGTACTTC

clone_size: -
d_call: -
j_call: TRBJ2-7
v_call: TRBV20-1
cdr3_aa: CSAREDRPGYEQYF
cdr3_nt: TGCAGTGCCCGCGAAGACAGGCCAGGCTACGAGCAGTACTTC

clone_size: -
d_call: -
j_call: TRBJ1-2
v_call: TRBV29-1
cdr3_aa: CSVVGGSLLGF
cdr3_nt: TGCAGCGTTGTTGGGGGCAGCCTACTTGGGTTC

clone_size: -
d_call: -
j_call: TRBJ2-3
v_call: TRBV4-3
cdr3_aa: CASSHLGTGGDTQYF
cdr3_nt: TGCGCCAGCAGCCACCTCGGGACCGGTGGGGATACGCAGTATTTT

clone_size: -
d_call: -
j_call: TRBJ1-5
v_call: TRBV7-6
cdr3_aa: CASSLRTLNSNQPQHF
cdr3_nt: TGTGCCAGCAGCTTACGGACACTCAATAGCAATCAGCCCCAGCATTTT

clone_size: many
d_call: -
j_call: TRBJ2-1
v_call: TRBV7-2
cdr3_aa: CASTPSAGLYNEQFF
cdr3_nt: TGTGCCAGCACCCCGTCTGCGGGGCTATACAATGAGCAGTTCTTC

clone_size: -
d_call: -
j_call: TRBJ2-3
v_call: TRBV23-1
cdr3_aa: CASSQSPGPRRDTQYF
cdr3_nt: TGCGCCAGCAGTCAATCGCCGGGACCGCGAAGGGATACGCAGTATTTT

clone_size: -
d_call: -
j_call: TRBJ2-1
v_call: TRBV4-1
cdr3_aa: CASSLRILAVDNEQFF
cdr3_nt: TGCGCCAGCAGCCTAAGGATCTTGGCTGTAGACAATGAGCAGTTCTTC

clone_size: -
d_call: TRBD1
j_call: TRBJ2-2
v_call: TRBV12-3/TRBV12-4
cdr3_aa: CASNSDRGTGELFF
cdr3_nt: TGTGCCAGCAACTCCGACAGGGGGACCGGGGAGCTGTTTTTT

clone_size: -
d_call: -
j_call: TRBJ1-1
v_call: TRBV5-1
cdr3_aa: CASSLGDGNEAFF
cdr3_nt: TGCGCCAGCAGCTTGGGAGACGGCAATGAAGCTTTCTTT

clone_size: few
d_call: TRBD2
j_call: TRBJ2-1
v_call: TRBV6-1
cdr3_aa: CASSVIAGKYNEQFF
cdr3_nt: TGTGCCAGCAGTGTGATAGCGGGAAAGTACAATGAGCAGTTCTTC

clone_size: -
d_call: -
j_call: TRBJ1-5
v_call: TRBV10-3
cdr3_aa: CAISEGDSNQPQHF
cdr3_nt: TGTGCCATCAGTGAAGGGGATAGCAATCAGCCCCAGCATTTT

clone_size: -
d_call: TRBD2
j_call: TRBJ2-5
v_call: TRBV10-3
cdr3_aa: CAVLAGEETQYF
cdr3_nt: TGTGCCGTACTAGCGGGAGAAGAGACCCAGTACTTC

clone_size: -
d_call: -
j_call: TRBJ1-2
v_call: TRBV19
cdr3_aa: CASTPKGSDYGYTF
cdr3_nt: TGTGCCAGTACCCCTAAGGGTTCGGACTATGGCTACACCTTC

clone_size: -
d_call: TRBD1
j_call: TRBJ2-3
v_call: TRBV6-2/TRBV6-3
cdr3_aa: CASSLWTGGVDTQYF
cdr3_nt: TGTGCCAGCAGTTTATGGACAGGGGGCGTAGATACGCAGTATTTT

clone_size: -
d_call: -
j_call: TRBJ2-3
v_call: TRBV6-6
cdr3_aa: CASSYPGQSPDTQYF
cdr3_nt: TGTGCCAGCAGTTACCCTGGACAGTCCCCAGATACGCAGTATTTT

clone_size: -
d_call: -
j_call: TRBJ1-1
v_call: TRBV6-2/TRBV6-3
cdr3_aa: CASSSATAQRREAFF
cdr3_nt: TGTGCCAGCAGCTCCGCAACAGCCCAGAGACGAGAAGCTTTCTTT

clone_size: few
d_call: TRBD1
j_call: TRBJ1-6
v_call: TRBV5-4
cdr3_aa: CASSWGGQDDNSPLHF
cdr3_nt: TGTGCCAGCAGCTGGGGGGGACAGGACGATAATTCACCCCTCCACTTT

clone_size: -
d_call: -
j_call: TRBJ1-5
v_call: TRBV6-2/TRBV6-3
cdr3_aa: CASSYSTRAFQPQHF
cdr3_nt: TGTGCCAGCAGTTACTCAACTCGGGCCTTTCAGCCCCAGCATTTT

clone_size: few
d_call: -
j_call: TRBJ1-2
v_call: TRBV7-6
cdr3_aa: CASIEGRNYGYTF
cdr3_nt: TGTGCCAGCATAGAAGGACGAAACTATGGCTACACCTTC

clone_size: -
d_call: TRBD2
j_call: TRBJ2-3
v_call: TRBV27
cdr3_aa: CASSPAGGDYTDTQYF
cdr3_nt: TGTGCCAGCAGCCCCGCCGGGGGGGACTACACAGATACGCAGTATTTT

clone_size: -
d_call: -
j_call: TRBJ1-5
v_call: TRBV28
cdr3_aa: CASSLSWDVEQPQHF
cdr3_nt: TGTGCCAGCAGTTTATCGTGGGACGTGGAACAGCCCCAGCATTTT

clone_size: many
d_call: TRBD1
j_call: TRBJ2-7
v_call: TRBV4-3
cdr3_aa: CASSQVTGGSYEQYF
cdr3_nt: TGCGCCAGCAGCCAAGTGACAGGGGGCTCCTACGAGCAGTACTTC

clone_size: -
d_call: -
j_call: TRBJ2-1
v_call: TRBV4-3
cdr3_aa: CASSQVPENNEQFF
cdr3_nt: TGCGCCAGCAGCCAAGTCCCCGAGAACAATGAGCAGTTCTTC

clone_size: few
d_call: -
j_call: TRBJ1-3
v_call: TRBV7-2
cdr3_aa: CASSDRDNSGNTIYF
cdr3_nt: TGTGCCAGCAGCGACCGGGACAACTCTGGAAACACCATATATTTT

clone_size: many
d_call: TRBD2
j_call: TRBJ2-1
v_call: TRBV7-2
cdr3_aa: CASSLAGTSGRALRNEQFF
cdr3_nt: TGTGCCAGCAGCTTAGCGGGGACTAGCGGGAGGGCCCTCCGCAATGAGCAGTTCTTC

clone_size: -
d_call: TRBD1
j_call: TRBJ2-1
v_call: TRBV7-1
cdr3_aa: CASRPTGSDEQFF
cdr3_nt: TGTGCCAGCAGGCCGACAGGGTCCGATGAGCAGTTCTTC

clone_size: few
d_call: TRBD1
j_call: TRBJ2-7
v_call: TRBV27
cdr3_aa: CATGLSAYEQYF
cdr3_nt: TGTGCGACAGGGCTGTCCGCCTACGAGCAGTACTTC

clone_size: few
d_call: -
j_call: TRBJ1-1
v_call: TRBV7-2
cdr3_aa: CASTRPGRRLGNTEAFF
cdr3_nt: TGTGCCAGCACCCGACCAGGACGGCGTTTGGGGAACACTGAAGCTTTCTTT

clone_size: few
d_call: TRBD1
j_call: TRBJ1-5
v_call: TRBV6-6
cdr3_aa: CASRLTGDQPQHF
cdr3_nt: TGTGCCAGCAGACTAACAGGGGATCAGCCCCAGCATTTT

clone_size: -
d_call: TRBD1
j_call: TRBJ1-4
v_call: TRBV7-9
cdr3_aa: CASSLAGQGAEEKLFF
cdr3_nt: TGTGCCAGCAGCTTAGCGGGACAGGGGGCCGAGGAAAAACTGTTTTTT